This T cell receptor beta chain is drawn from a study of blood T cells in healthy people across ages. As concerns this clonotype: Its antigen is not known.

For the second PCR, which ran for about 7 to 11 cycles, a sample-barcoded 5' primer and a J-beta primer mix were used. TCRdb reprocessed the 5' RACE reads via MiXCR and lists one record per CDR3 protein. The top ten clones hold approximately 23% of a sample with approximately 850,000 distinct CDR3 sequences, roughly 60% of them seen once. The CDR3 covers 15 residues. The germline V gene encodes CDR1 DFQATT and CDR2 SNEGSKA (reference sequence). The V and J ends lost 4 bases and 6 bases, in that order; junction bases with no gene match: 10. The amount of total RNA extracted per sample was at least 6 micrograms. Study results and limitations: Per million T cells, TCR beta diversity dropped roughly linearly as age increased. Naive T cell percentage showed a strong correlation with the diversity of TCR beta.

The origin of this receptor is a man aged 25 to 40 in good health. The material sequenced was blood. The chain carries TRBV20-1 and TRBJ2-5, with TRBD1 identical over 11 bases. CDR3 in DNA: TGCAGTGCTACCCCCGGGACAGGGGGGATAAAGACCCAGTACTTC. Residues: CSATPGTGGIKTQYF.